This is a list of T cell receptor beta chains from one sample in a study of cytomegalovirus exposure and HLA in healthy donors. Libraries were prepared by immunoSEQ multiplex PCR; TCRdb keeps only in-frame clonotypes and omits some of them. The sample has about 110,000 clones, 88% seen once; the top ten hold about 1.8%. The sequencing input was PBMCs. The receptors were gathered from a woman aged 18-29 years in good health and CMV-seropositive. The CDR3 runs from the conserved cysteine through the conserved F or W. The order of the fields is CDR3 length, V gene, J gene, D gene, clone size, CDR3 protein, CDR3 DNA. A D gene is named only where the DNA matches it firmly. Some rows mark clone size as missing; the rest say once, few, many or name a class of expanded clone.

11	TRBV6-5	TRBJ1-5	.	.	CASSEAQPQHF	TGTGCCAGCAGTGAAGCTCAGCCCCAGCATTTT
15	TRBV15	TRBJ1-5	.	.	CATSRDGGSGQPQHF	TGTGCCACCAGCAGAGATGGGGGGTCGGGGCAGCCCCAGCATTTT
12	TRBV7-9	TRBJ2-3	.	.	CAVGGRTDTQYF	TGTGCCGTGGGGGGGCGGACAGATACGCAGTATTTT
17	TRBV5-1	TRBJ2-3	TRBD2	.	CASSLSLAGASTDTQYF	TGCGCCAGCAGCTTGTCATTAGCGGGGGCTAGCACAGATACGCAGTATTTT
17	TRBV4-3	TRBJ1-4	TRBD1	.	CASSSGTTGGVGEKLFF	TGCGCCAGCAGCTCAGGAACAACAGGGGGTGTGGGTGAAAAACTGTTTTTT
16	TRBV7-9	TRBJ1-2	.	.	CASSPFGPAENYGYTF	TGTGCCAGCAGCCCTTTCGGCCCCGCGGAAAACTATGGCTACACCTTC
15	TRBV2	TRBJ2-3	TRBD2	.	CASRPLAGGRDTQYF	TGTGCCAGCAGGCCTCTAGCGGGGGGGCGAGATACGCAGTATTTT
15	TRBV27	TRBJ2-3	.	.	CASTSAQISTDTQYF	TGTGCCAGCACGTCTGCACAGATAAGCACAGATACGCAGTATTTT
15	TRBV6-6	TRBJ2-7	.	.	CASSPETGYSYEQYF	TGTGCCAGCAGTCCCGAGACAGGATATTCCTACGAGCAGTACTTC
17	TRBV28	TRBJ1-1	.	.	CASSFSRRRGWNTEAFF	TGTGCCAGCAGTTTCTCCCGGAGGAGGGGCTGGAACACTGAAGCTTTCTTT
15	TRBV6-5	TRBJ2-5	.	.	CASSYSGGQQETQYF	TGTGCCAGCAGTTACTCCGGTGGACAGCAAGAGACCCAGTACTTC
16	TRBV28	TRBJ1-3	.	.	CASSFSFPRRGNTIYF	TGTGCCAGCAGTTTCTCGTTCCCGCGGCGTGGAAACACCATATATTTT
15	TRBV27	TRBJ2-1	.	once	CASSLGGTAYNEQFF	TGTGCCAGCAGTTTAGGGGGGACAGCCTACAATGAGCAGTTCTTC
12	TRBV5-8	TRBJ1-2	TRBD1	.	CASSGTGDGYTF	TGTGCCAGCAGCGGGACAGGGGATGGCTACACCTTC
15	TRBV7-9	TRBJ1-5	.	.	CASSTEGESNQPQHF	TGTGCCAGCAGCACAGAGGGGGAAAGCAATCAGCCCCAGCATTTT
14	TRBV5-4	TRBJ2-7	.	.	CASSLGDRTYEQYF	TGTGCCAGCAGCTTAGGAGACAGGACTTACGAGCAGTACTTC
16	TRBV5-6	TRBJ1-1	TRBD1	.	CASTLDRGSRNTEAFF	TGTGCCAGCACCCTAGACAGGGGCAGCCGGAACACTGAAGCTTTCTTT
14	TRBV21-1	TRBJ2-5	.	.	CASSRPGGQETQYF	TGTGCCAGCAGCCGACCAGGGGGGCAAGAGACCCAGTACTTC
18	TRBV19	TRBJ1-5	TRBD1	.	CASSILPWGTGDNQPQHF	TGTGCCAGTAGTATTCTTCCTTGGGGAACAGGGGACAATCAGCCCCAGCATTTT
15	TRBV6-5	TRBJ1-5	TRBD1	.	CASSYGTASNQPQHF	TGTGCCAGCAGTTACGGGACAGCTAGCAATCAGCCCCAGCATTTT
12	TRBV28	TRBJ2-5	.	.	CASTTTRETQYF	TGTGCCAGCACCACAACCCGAGAGACCCAGTACTTC
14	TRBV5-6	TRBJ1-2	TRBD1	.	CASSLQGANYGYTF	TGTGCCAGCAGCTTGCAGGGGGCAAACTATGGCTACACCTTC